Sequencing of this TCR beta chain was carried out in a study of cytomegalovirus exposure and HLA in healthy donors. General study findings and limits: The study recorded over 150 TCR beta chains that were cytomegalovirus-associated. As a later analysis showed, several of the most significant clusters appeared to be linked to common viral pathogens. TCR beta sequences numbering 15,000 to 20,000 were associated with HLA alleles at 0.05 false discovery rate in a later analysis.

Of note for this clone: The antigen remains undetermined.

Both 60 Vbeta primers and 13 Jbeta primers went into the PCR. Produced via immunoSEQ multiplex PCR; TCRdb's table is partial and in-frame only. There are some 110,000 clones in the sample; about 80% occur only once, and approximately 3.1% lies in the top ten. Donors sampled were nominally healthy, though unrecorded immune exposures were likely. The germline gives CDR1 LGHNA, CDR2 YNFKEQ. V lost 0 bases, J lost 6 bases, and 18 bases lay in between. CDR3 length: 17 amino acids. The rearrangement joins TRBV4-2 to TRBJ2-1, with D possibly being TRBD1 (6 bases). The sample consisted of PBMCs. The source of this sequence is a woman aged 18-30 years in good health and CMV-seropositive. CDR3 nucleotides: TGTGCCAGCAGCCAAGATAATCTTAAGGACAGCACCAATGAGCAGTTCTTC. Translation gives CASSQDNLKDSTNEQFF.